The table lists the clone carrying this TCR beta chain with a few counts. The antigen remains unidentified. The sample comes from a study of T-cell memory formation after mild COVID-19. TCRdb processed the 5' RACE reads anew with MiXCR; each CDR3 protein has one entry. The profile shows about 360,000 distinct CDR3 sequences, over 13% of them singletons. Regarding the study as a whole: From day 15 to 85, contracting clones were balanced between CD4 and CD8, whereas later expanders leaned toward CD4+.

The CDR3 extends over 15 amino acids. Trimming cost V 6 bases and J 0 bases, with 12 bases left between them. This chain joins TRBV12-3 or TRBV12-4 and TRBJ1-3, with no clear D. The sequence was collected from a man aged 18 to 29 who had mild COVID-19 (a few samples of this study predate the infection). Cell type and time point are not known. The sequenced sample was PBMCs or a T cell subset sorted from them (not recorded which). CDR3 nucleotide sequence: TGTGCCAGCAGCCCCTATTGGAGCTCTGGAAACACCATATATTTT. It codes for CASSPYWSSGNTIYF.